This TCR beta chain was obtained from a study of long-term antiretroviral therapy in people with HIV. Study-level points and caveats: HIV repertoires covered narrower CDR3 length ranges than controls did.

Germline CDR1 reads SNHLY; CDR2 reads FYNNEI. This CDR3 comprises 15 residues. V shed 4 bases and J shed 1 base, with 11 bases lying between them. About this clone itself: No antigen is known for it.

Researchers report immunoSEQ v3.0 was run at survey level. The assay was immunoSEQ multiplex PCR, and TCRdb's table has in-frame clones only and misses some. The table includes around 32,000 clones, around 89% detected once. The material was unsorted PBMCs, obtained 3.2 years before starting antiretroviral therapy. This clonotype was sampled from a man between 45 and 60 years old with HIV. The gene calls are TRBV2 and TRBJ1-5, with a possible D match to TRBD1 (5 bases). The chain's CDR3 is CASSGDSESNQPQHF. The DNA of the CDR3 is TGTGCCAGCAGTGGGGACTCAGAGAGCAATCAGCCCCAGCATTTT.